The 9 T cell receptor beta chains below come from one sample, sequenced in a study of cytomegalovirus exposure and HLA in healthy donors (dated by TCRdb to about 2017). The method was the immunoSEQ multiplex PCR assay. A mixture of 60 forward primers for TCR Vbeta segments and 13 reverse primers for TCR Jbeta segments was used in the multiplex PCR. Drawn from immuneACCESS, this table holds only the in-frame rearrangements with V and J called that TCRdb kept. Clones are partly lost; checked studies trace under half to an unresolved V gene and leave the rest unexplained. In this sample the table shows approximately 150,000 clones, 65% to 70% of which occur a single time. The ten top clones hold around 4.5% of the sample. The sample consisted of PBMCs. The receptors stem from a young woman in good health and CMV-seropositive.

This clone came up a few times. The chain links TRBV5-1 to TRBJ2-3; TRBD2 agrees at 10 bases. The germline CDR1 and CDR2 sequences are SGHRS and YFSETQ. This CDR3 is built from 17 residues. The V and J ends lost 0 bases and 4 bases, in that order; junction bases with no gene match: 8. The CDR3: CASSLVGAGGPADTQYF. In DNA form, the CDR3 reads TGCGCCAGCAGCTTGGTGGGAGCGGGGGGGCCCGCAGATACGCAGTATTTT.

This clone was detected only a few times. The CDR3 region is CASSLPSPDTQYF. As DNA, the CDR3 is TGTGCCAGCTCACTTCCGAGCCCAGATACGCAGTATTTT. The chain couples TRBV18 to TRBJ2-3; D gene uncertain. V lost 4 bases and J 4 bases, leaving 9 bases between the germline ends. The CDR3 is made up of 13 amino acids. CDR1 and CDR2 from the germline V gene are KGHSH and LQKENI.

V gene TRBV9 combines with J gene TRBJ2-5; 8 bases are shared with TRBD2. The ends lost 3 bases at V and 7 bases at J; junction bases unmatched: 11. Looked up from germline, CDR1 is SGDLS and CDR2 is YYNGEE. The CDR3 is 15 residues long. The CDR3 bases are TGTGCCAGCAGCGGGACTAGCTCCTCATGGGGGACCCAGTACTTC. It codes for CASSGTSSSWGTQYF.

This clone was detected only a few times. The chain is built from TRBV30 and TRBJ2-1, with 9 bases lining up with TRBD2. The CDR3 sequence is 15 residues long. V trimming: 6 bases; J trimming: 8 bases; junction bases outside the gene matches: 14. CDR1 GTSNPN and CDR2 SVGIG come from the germline V gene (reference sequence). Here the CDR3 DNA reads TGTGCCTGTACGACCTGGCGGGAGGGCCTATATGAGCAGTTCTTC. It encodes CACTTWREGLYEQFF.

The gene calls are TRBV5-1 and TRBJ2-3, with D perhaps matching TRBD2 (5 bases). The germline CDR1 and CDR2 sequences are SGHRS and YFSETQ. The V end lost 3 bases, the J end lost 5 bases, and 19 bases lay between the germline ends. The CDR3 covers 16 residues. The CDR3 DNA reads as TGCGCCAGCAGCTCAGAACCGGGTTTGGGAGTAGATACGCAGTATTTT. Translation gives CASSSEPGLGVDTQYF.

The rearrangement links TRBV5-4 to TRBJ2-2, with 10 bases lining up with TRBD2. The germline V gene has CDR1 SGHNT and CDR2 YYREEE (reference sequence). J was trimmed by 4 bases and V by 0 bases; bases with no gene match: 0. This CDR3 is built from 15 residues. Written as DNA, the CDR3 is TGTGCCAGCAGCTTGGGACTAGCGGGCACCGGGGAGCTGTTTTTT. It codes for CASSLGLAGTGELFF.

The V and J genes are TRBV7-9 and TRBJ2-5; tentative D call: TRBD1 (6 bases). The CDR3 is 13 amino acids. Germline assignment: CDR1 SEHNR and CDR2 FQNEAQ (reference sequence). V was trimmed by 6 bases and J by 6 bases, leaving 14 bases between them. DNA for the CDR3: TGTGCCAGCAGTAGGACAGCTGCGAAGACCCAGTACTTC. The encoded protein is CASSRTAAKTQYF.

The rearrangement uses TRBV7-9 and TRBJ2-1; 10 nucleotides line up with TRBD2. There are 15 residues in the CDR3. J was trimmed by 4 bases and V by 3 bases; bases with no gene match: 3. CDR1 is SEHNR, CDR2 FQNEAQ, per germline (reference sequence). The CDR3 protein is CASSFSSGGYNEQFF. CDR3 nucleotides: TGTGCCAGCAGCTTCTCTAGCGGGGGTTACAATGAGCAGTTCTTC.

The J gene is TRBJ2-7, the V gene TRBV28, with 10 bases matching TRBD1. Germline-derived CDR1 and CDR2 are MDHEN and SYDVKM. CDR3 length: 14 residues. With 5 bases clipped from V and 4 bases from J, the junction kept 5 bases outside the gene matches. This CDR3 is CASSAGQGRYEQYF. The CDR3 DNA reads TGTGCCAGCAGTGCGGGACAGGGGAGGTACGAGCAGTACTTC.